This T cell receptor beta chain was identified during a study of chemoradiotherapy in HPV16-positive cancers (dated 2022 in TCRdb). Background for the entire study: Candidate HPV-specific T-cell clones and common TCR motifs were defined through functional T-cell assays on cells from a couple of HPV16-positive patients. The study asked whether T-cell immunity against the HPV oncoproteins E6 and E7 changes during chemoradiotherapy and whether it affects survival. TCR repertoires from some 90 patients with HPV-related cancers were then used to track the candidate HPV-specific TCRs and motifs.

Repertoires were sampled repeatedly over the course of chemoradiotherapy, so clonal expansion could be followed in the tumor microenvironment. The library relied on the immunoSEQ multiplex PCR assay. TCRdb carries this immuneACCESS record with in-frame sequences only. Its versions omit some clonotypes, under half of them owing to an unresolved V gene in the studies checked, with the rest unexplained. This sample is represented by 10,000 to 15,000 clones; roughly 89% of them were singletons. Jointly, the top ten make up 22% of the sample. This clone occurred once. Its antigen specificity is not known. Qualities for individual bases were not recorded, and no much larger clone is one base off. Study-wide conclusions, independent of this receptor: In HPV16-positive patients, expansion of HPV-responsive T cells during chemoradiotherapy was associated with improved recurrence-free survival. Expansion of candidate HPV-specific clones and E7-related TCR motifs was observed in the tumor microenvironment during treatment, whereas no such expansion was observed for non-HPV-specific T cells. The survival association was reported for HPV16-positive patients, and the functional definition of HPV-specific T cells was derived from only a couple of HPV16-positive patients.

There are 16 amino acids in the CDR3, from cysteine to phenylalanine inclusive. Only the CDR3 DNA stays, 48 bases, in frame from base 1. V sheds 2 bases and J sheds 1 base, leaving 13 bases between their ends. CDR1 and CDR2 are read off the germline V gene (reference sequence) as LNHDA and SQIVND. The clonotype comes from a human donor with HPV-associated anogenital cancer. Material: blood, obtained from a patient who underwent chemoradiotherapy. The chain employs TRBV19 and TRBJ2-3; TRBD1 is a possible D gene, resting on 5 matching bases. The CDR3 has the sequence CASSIPTGWGTDTQYF. The nucleotide sequence is given as TGTGCCAGTAGTATACCCACAGGTTGGGGCACAGATACGCAGTATTTT.